A selection of T cell receptor beta chains follows, all from one sample in a study of cytomegalovirus exposure and HLA in healthy donors. Sequenced by immunoSEQ multiplex PCR; TCRdb stores in-frame clones only, minus some. Among approximately 160,000 clones listed, 68% were seen once. Sequenced input: PBMCs. Receptors were obtained from a man aged 45-65 years in good health and CMV-seronegative. CDR3s include the opening cysteine and the closing phenylalanine or tryptophan. Each record gives: D gene, V gene, J gene, clone size, CDR3 protein, CDR3 DNA. The D gene is left open where the match is weak. Only part of the rows carry a size: once, few, many, or a class if the clone is expanded.

>.|TRBV19|TRBJ2-5|.
CASTAGAPQETQYF
TGTGCCAGTACGGCAGGGGCCCCACAAGAGACCCAGTACTTC
>TRBD1|TRBV6-5|TRBJ2-7|once
CASRGTVIYEQYF
TGTGCCAGCAGAGGGACAGTGATTTACGAGCAGTACTTC
>.|TRBV6-6|TRBJ2-5|.
CASVVAPHQETQYF
TGTGCCAGCGTAGTAGCGCCCCACCAAGAGACCCAGTACTTC
>TRBD1|TRBV11-2|TRBJ2-2|.
CASIPGTGETGELFF
TGTGCCAGCATCCCCGGGACAGGGGAAACCGGGGAGCTGTTTTTT
>TRBD1|TRBV6-1|TRBJ1-2|.
CASSDEVGQGALYDGYTF
TGTGCCAGCAGTGACGAGGTAGGGCAGGGGGCCCTATATGATGGCTACACCTTC
>TRBD2|TRBV29-1|TRBJ2-6|.
CSAGGESGANVLTF
TGCAGCGCTGGGGGGGAGTCTGGGGCCAACGTCCTGACTTTC
>TRBD2|TRBV6-5|TRBJ2-7|.
CASSYGGTSGANEQYF
TGTGCCAGCAGTTACGGGGGGACTAGCGGGGCTAACGAGCAGTACTTC
>.|TRBV25-1|TRBJ2-3|.
CASSDGGQGAVSDTQYF
TGTGCCAGCAGTGACGGGGGGCAAGGGGCAGTTTCAGATACGCAGTATTTT
>.|TRBV5-6|TRBJ1-5|.
CASSRKGSQWGYSNQPQHF
TGTGCCAGCAGCCGGAAGGGGTCACAATGGGGCTATAGCAATCAGCCCCAGCATTTT
>TRBD1|TRBV6-1|TRBJ2-7|few
CASSEPPGQGAGEQYF
TGTGCCAGCAGTGAGCCCCCGGGACAGGGGGCTGGCGAGCAGTACTTC
>.|TRBV7-2|TRBJ2-3|.
CASSSVPTDTQYF
TGTGCCAGCAGCTCCGTCCCCACAGATACGCAGTATTTT
>.|TRBV2|TRBJ1-2|.
CASIQGQAGGYTF
TGTGCCAGCATTCAGGGGCAGGCGGGCGGCTACACCTTC
>TRBD1|TRBV7-8|TRBJ1-2|few
CASSPGQGRGNYGYTF
TGTGCCAGCAGCCCGGGACAGGGGAGGGGCAACTATGGCTACACCTTC
>TRBD1|TRBV5-1|TRBJ2-5|.
CASSLDPRGRQETQYF
TGCGCCAGCAGCTTGGACCCCAGGGGGCGACAAGAGACCCAGTACTTC
>TRBD1|TRBV18|TRBJ1-5|.
CASSPTGVSDNQPQHF
TGTGCCAGCTCACCAACAGGGGTGAGCGACAATCAGCCCCAGCATTTT
>TRBD1|TRBV6-4|TRBJ2-1|once
CASSGGQGRFF
TGTGCCAGCAGTGGGGGACAGGGGCGGTTCTTC
>TRBD2|TRBV6-6|TRBJ2-3|.
CASSYSGGSTDTQYF
TGTGCCAGCAGCTATAGCGGGGGTAGCACAGATACGCAGTATTTT
>.|TRBV6-5|TRBJ2-7|.
CASRTQTGNYEQYF
TGTGCCAGCAGAACTCAGACAGGCAACTACGAGCAGTACTTC
>.|TRBV7-2|TRBJ1-5|few
CASSLVAGAGNQPQHF
TGTGCCAGCAGCTTAGTGGCAGGGGCTGGAAATCAGCCCCAGCATTTT
>TRBD2|TRBV6-5|TRBJ2-2|.
CASSYPSGGATGELFF
TGTGCCAGCAGTTACCCCAGCGGGGGGGCAACCGGGGAGCTGTTTTTT
>TRBD1|TRBV19|TRBJ2-7|few
CASSVKPGQGLYEQYF
TGTGCCAGTAGTGTAAAACCGGGACAGGGCCTTTACGAGCAGTACTTC
>TRBD2|TRBV7-3|TRBJ2-7|.
CASSLTGTSSPYEQYF
TGTGCCAGCAGCTTAACCGGGACTAGCAGCCCCTACGAGCAGTACTTC
>TRBD1|TRBV14|TRBJ2-1|.
CASSPDRGRMNEQFF
TGTGCCAGCAGCCCGGACAGGGGGCGAATGAATGAGCAGTTCTTC
>.|TRBV5-1|TRBJ1-5|once
CASSSQGGNQPQHF
TGCGCCAGCAGCTCACAGGGCGGCAATCAGCCCCAGCATTTT
>TRBD1|TRBV6-1|TRBJ1-1|.
CASSVDRGTEAFF
TGTGCCAGCAGCGTGGACAGGGGTACTGAAGCTTTCTTT
>.|TRBV5-1|TRBJ2-7|.
CASREGASAGEQYF
TGCGCCAGCAGAGAGGGAGCCAGCGCGGGAGAGCAGTACTTC
>TRBD1|TRBV5-4|TRBJ2-2|once
CASSPRQGGPGELFF
TGTGCCAGCAGCCCTAGACAGGGGGGGCCCGGGGAGCTGTTTTTT
>TRBD2|TRBV9|TRBJ2-3|few
CASSVGGRVAGGHQDTQYF
TGTGCCAGCAGCGTAGGTGGGAGGGTAGCGGGGGGGCATCAAGATACGCAGTATTTT
>TRBD2|TRBV11-2|TRBJ2-3|.
CASSSGLAASTDTQYF
TGTGCCAGCAGCTCTGGACTAGCGGCTAGCACAGATACGCAGTATTTT
>TRBD2|TRBV5-1|TRBJ2-3|.
CASRLFLAGTTDTQYF
TGCGCCAGCAGGTTGTTTTTAGCGGGGACCACAGATACGCAGTATTTT
>TRBD1|TRBV15|TRBJ2-5|.
CATSRDKAGGEETQYF
TGTGCCACCAGCAGAGATAAGGCAGGGGGCGAGGAGACCCAGTACTTC
>.|TRBV5-1|TRBJ1-6|.
CASSLEAQGSNSPLHF
TGCGCCAGCAGCTTGGAAGCGCAGGGCTCTAATTCACCCCTCCACTTT
>TRBD1|TRBV15|TRBJ2-7|.
CATSRKPSQGRRTYEQYF
TGTGCCACCAGCAGGAAACCCTCACAGGGGAGACGAACCTACGAGCAGTACTTC
>.|TRBV6-5|TRBJ1-3|.
CASSYGGAGGNTIYF
TGTGCCAGCAGTTACGGGGGGGCCGGCGGAAACACCATATATTTT
>TRBD1|TRBV29-1|TRBJ2-7|.
CSVGRTGGYEQYF
TGCAGCGTTGGAAGGACAGGGGGGTACGAGCAGTACTTC
>TRBD1|TRBV6-5|TRBJ2-5|.
CASSYSRGPETQYF
TGTGCCAGCAGTTACTCGAGGGGGCCGGAGACCCAGTACTTC
>TRBD1|TRBV5-4|TRBJ1-6|.
CASSLRDRDRSPLHF
TGTGCCAGCAGCTTGCGGGACAGGGACCGCTCACCCCTCCACTTT
>.|TRBV7-2|TRBJ2-3|.
CASIPGAGKQDTQYF
TGTGCCAGCATTCCAGGGGCAGGGAAACAAGATACGCAGTATTTT
>.|TRBV9|TRBJ2-1|.
CASSVQGYNEQFF
TGTGCCAGCAGCGTACAGGGATACAATGAGCAGTTCTTC
>TRBD2|TRBV9|TRBJ2-2|.
CASSVLSGLTGELFF
TGTGCCAGCAGCGTACTTAGCGGGCTCACCGGGGAGCTGTTTTTT
>TRBD1|TRBV19|TRBJ2-7|.
CASSSNRGLTYEQYF
TGTGCCAGTAGTAGTAACAGGGGGCTTACCTACGAGCAGTACTTC
>TRBD2|TRBV28|TRBJ2-7|few
CASSLYGTGGSYEQYF
TGTGCCAGCAGTTTATATGGGACGGGGGGTTCCTACGAGCAGTACTTC
>.|TRBV7-3|TRBJ2-5|.
CASSSPGGETQYF
TGTGCCAGCAGCTCTCCTGGGGGGGAGACCCAGTACTTC
>.|TRBV4-2|TRBJ1-5|few
CASSQGGGDNQPQHF
TGTGCCAGCAGCCAAGGAGGCGGTGATAATCAGCCCCAGCATTTT
>.|TRBV2|TRBJ2-1|.
CASIQRLYNNEQFF
TGTGCCAGCATCCAGAGACTCTATAACAATGAGCAGTTCTTC
>.|TRBV7-2|TRBJ1-1|.
CASSFQGSTEAFF
TGTGCCAGCAGCTTTCAGGGTTCCACTGAAGCTTTCTTT
>TRBD1|TRBV2|TRBJ2-2|.
CASRSRTGQGGELFF
TGTGCCAGCAGGTCCCGGACAGGGCAGGGCGGGGAGCTGTTTTTT
>.|TRBV29-1|TRBJ1-5|.
CSVIGQGSNQPQHF
TGCAGCGTTATAGGGCAGGGCTCCAATCAGCCCCAGCATTTT
>.|TRBV5-4|TRBJ1-1|few
CASSLGQMNTEAFF
TGTGCCAGCAGCTTGGGACAGATGAACACTGAAGCTTTCTTT
>.|TRBV7-2|TRBJ2-2|.
CASSLGPTGRLFF
TGTGCCAGCAGCTTAGGACCCACAGGGAGGCTGTTTTTT
>TRBD2|TRBV15|TRBJ2-5|.
CATSRGGSGGRETQYF
TGTGCCACCAGCAGAGGGGGTAGCGGGGGGAGGGAGACCCAGTACTTC
>.|TRBV11-2|TRBJ1-1|.
CASSLEFLVDTEAFF
TGTGCCAGCAGCTTAGAATTTTTAGTGGACACTGAAGCTTTCTTT
>.|TRBV7-9|TRBJ1-2|.
CASSLGATEIEVYGYTF
TGTGCCAGCAGCTTAGGAGCGACAGAGATTGAGGTTTATGGCTACACCTTC
>.|TRBV28|TRBJ1-4|.
CASSSPGSNEKLFF
TGTGCCAGCAGTTCGCCAGGGTCTAATGAAAAACTGTTTTTT
>.|TRBV15|TRBJ2-7|.
CATSRDAWEGDYEQYF
TGTGCCACCAGCAGAGATGCCTGGGAGGGGGACTACGAGCAGTACTTC
>.|TRBV7-2|TRBJ2-7|.
CASSTDSYEQYF
TGTGCCAGCAGCACAGACAGCTACGAGCAGTACTTC
>.|TRBV7-9|TRBJ2-3|once
CASSLGANTDTQYF
TGTGCCAGCAGTCTAGGGGCTAACACAGATACGCAGTATTTT
>.|TRBV4-2|TRBJ2-7|few
CASSPTEFYEQYF
TGTGCCAGCAGCCCCACCGAGTTCTACGAGCAGTACTTC
>.|TRBV4-3|TRBJ2-3|.
CASSQERQWADTQYF
TGCGCCAGCAGCCAAGAGAGGCAGTGGGCAGATACGCAGTATTTT
>TRBD2|TRBV9|TRBJ2-5|.
CASSALAGGRETQYF
TGTGCCAGCAGCGCTCTAGCGGGGGGGCGGGAGACCCAGTACTTC